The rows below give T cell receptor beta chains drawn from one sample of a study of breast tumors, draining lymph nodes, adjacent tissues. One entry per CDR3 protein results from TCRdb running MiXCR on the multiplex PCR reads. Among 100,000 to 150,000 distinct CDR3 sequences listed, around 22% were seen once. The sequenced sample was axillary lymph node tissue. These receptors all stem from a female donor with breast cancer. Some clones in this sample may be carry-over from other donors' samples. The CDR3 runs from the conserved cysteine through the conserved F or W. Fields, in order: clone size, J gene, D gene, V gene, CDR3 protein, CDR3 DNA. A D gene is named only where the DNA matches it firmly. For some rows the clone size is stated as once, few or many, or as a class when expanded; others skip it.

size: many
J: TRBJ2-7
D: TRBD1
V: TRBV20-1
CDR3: CSARKTGVSSYEQYF
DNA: TGCAGTGCTAGAAAGACAGGGGTCTCATCCTACGAGCAGTACTTC

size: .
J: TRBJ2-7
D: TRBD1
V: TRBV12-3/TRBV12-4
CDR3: CASGVGTVGGQYF
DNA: TGTGCCAGCGGGGTGGGGACAGTTGGCGGGCAGTACTTC

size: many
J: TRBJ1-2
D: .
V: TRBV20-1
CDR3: CSAREEGYGYTF
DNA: TGCAGTGCTAGGGAGGAAGGCTATGGCTACACCTTC

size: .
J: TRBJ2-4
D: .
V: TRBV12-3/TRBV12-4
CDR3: CAGSFGKGIAKNIQYF
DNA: TGTGCCGGCAGTTTCGGAAAAGGGATAGCCAAAAACATTCAGTACTTC

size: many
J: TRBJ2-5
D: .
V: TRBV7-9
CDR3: CASSLAGGDYRETQYF
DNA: TGTGCCAGCAGCTTAGCAGGGGGGGACTACCGGGAGACCCAGTACTTC

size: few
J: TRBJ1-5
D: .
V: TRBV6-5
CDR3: CASSYQSESDNQPQHF
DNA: TGTGCCAGCAGTTACCAGTCGGAAAGTGACAATCAGCCCCAGCATTTT

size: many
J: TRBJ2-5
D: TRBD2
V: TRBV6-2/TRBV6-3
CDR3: CASSLVTSGSRETQYF
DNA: TGTGCCAGCAGTTTGGTGACTAGCGGGAGTCGGGAGACCCAGTACTTC

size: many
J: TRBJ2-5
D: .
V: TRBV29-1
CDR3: CSLRLSSETQYF
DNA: TGCAGCCTCCGACTATCTTCAGAGACCCAGTACTTC

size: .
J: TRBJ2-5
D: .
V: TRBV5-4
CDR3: CASSFGGRGARETQYF
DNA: TGTGCCAGCAGCTTTGGGGGGAGAGGGGCTCGAGAGACCCAGTACTTC

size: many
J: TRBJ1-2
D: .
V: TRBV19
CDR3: CASSIDPHTYGYTF
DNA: TGTGCCAGTAGTATAGACCCCCACACTTATGGCTACACCTTC

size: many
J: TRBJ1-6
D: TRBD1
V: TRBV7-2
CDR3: CASSSGQGGNSPLHF
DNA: TGTGCCAGCAGCAGCGGACAGGGTGGTAATTCACCCCTCCACTTT

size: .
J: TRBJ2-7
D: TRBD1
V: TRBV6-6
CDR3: CASRPGQAYEQYF
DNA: TGTGCCAGCAGACCTGGACAGGCCTACGAGCAGTACTTC

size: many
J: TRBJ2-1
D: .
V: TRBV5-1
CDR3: CASSLGGDNEQFF
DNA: TGCGCCAGCAGCTTGGGGGGGGACAATGAGCAGTTCTTC

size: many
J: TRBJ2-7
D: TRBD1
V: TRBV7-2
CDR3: CASSPRQGALEQYF
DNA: TGTGCCAGCAGCCCTAGACAGGGGGCCCTCGAGCAGTACTTC

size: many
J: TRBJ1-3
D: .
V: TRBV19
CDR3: CASTLLDTIYF
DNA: TGTGCCAGTACCCTACTTGACACCATATATTTT

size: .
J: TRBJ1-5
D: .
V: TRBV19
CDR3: CASSMLGENQPQHF
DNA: TGTGCCAGTAGTATGTTGGGGGAGAATCAGCCCCAGCATTTT

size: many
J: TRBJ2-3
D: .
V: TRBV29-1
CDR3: CSVELAKGTQYF
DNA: TGCAGCGTTGAACTGGCGAAAGGTACGCAGTATTTT

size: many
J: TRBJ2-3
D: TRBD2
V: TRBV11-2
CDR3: CASSLGTSGRITDTQYF
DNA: TGTGCCAGCAGCTTAGGGACTAGCGGGAGAATCACAGATACGCAGTATTTT

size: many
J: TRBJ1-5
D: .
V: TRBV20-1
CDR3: CSASKGGGNQPQHF
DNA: TGCAGTGCTAGCAAGGGAGGGGGCAATCAGCCCCAGCATTTT

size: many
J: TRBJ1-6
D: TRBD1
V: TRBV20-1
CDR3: CSASWDRANSPLHF
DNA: TGCAGTGCTAGTTGGGACAGGGCCAATTCACCCCTCCACTTT

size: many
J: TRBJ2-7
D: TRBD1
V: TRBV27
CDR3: CASSSQGARYEQYF
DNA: TGTGCCAGCAGTTCCCAGGGGGCCCGCTACGAGCAGTACTTC

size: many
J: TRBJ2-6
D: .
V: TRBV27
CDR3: CASTPSGANVLTF
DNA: TGTGCCAGCACTCCCTCTGGGGCCAACGTCCTGACTTTC

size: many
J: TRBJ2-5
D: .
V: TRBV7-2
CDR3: CASSPVPLGSQETQYF
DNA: TGTGCCAGCAGCCCGGTTCCTTTGGGGAGCCAAGAGACCCAGTACTTC

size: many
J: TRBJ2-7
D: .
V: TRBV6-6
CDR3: CASSQVYEQYF
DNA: TGTGCCAGCAGCCAGGTCTACGAGCAGTACTTC

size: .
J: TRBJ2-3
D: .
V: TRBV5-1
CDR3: CASSLNGGSLVGDTQYF
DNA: TGCGCCAGCAGCTTGAATGGCGGCTCCCTCGTGGGAGATACGCAGTATTTT

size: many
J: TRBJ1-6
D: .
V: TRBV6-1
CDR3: CASRQGLDSPLHF
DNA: TGTGCCAGCAGACAGGGATTGGATTCACCCCTCCACTTT

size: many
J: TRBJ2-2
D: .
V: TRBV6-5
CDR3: CASKGSGELFF
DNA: TGTGCCAGCAAGGGCTCGGGGGAGCTGTTTTTT

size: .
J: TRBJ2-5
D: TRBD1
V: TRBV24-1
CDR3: CATSDVVGQGETQYF
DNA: TGTGCCACCAGTGATGTGGTGGGACAGGGGGAGACCCAGTACTTC

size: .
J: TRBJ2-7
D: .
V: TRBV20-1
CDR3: CSATGTFSYEQYF
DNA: TGCAGTGCTACCGGGACGTTCTCCTACGAGCAGTACTTC

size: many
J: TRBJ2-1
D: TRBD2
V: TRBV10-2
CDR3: CASSEVPSGSSYNEQFF
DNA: TGCGCCAGCAGTGAGGTCCCTAGCGGGAGCTCCTACAATGAGCAGTTCTTC

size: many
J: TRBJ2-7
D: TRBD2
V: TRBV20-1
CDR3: CSAHRLADFEQYF
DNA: TGCAGTGCTCATCGACTAGCGGACTTCGAGCAGTACTTC

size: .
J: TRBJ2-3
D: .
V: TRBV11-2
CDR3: CASSPSDAQYF
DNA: TGTGCCAGCAGCCCGTCCGATGCGCAGTATTTT

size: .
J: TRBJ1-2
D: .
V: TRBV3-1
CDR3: CASSLGRGAYGYTF
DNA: TGTGCCAGCAGCCTGGGCAGAGGCGCCTATGGCTACACCTTC

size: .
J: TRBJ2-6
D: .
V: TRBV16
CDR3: CASSQYETGANVLTF
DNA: TGTGCCAGCAGCCAATACGAAACGGGGGCCAACGTCCTGACTTTC

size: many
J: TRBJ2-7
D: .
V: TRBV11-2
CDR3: CASSLEHSHFYEQYF
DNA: TGTGCCAGCAGCTTAGAACACAGCCACTTCTACGAGCAGTACTTC

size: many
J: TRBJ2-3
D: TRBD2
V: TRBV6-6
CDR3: CASSYGTGGRWDTQYF
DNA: TGTGCCAGCAGTTACGGAACCGGGGGGAGATGGGATACGCAGTATTTT

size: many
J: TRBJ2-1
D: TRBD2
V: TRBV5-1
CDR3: CASSLATSGVLSYNEQFF
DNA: TGCGCCAGCAGCTTGGCAACTAGCGGGGTACTCTCCTACAATGAGCAGTTCTTC

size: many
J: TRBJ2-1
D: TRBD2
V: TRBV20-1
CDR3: CSGGGGLAPYNEQFF
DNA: TGCAGTGGAGGAGGTGGACTAGCTCCCTACAATGAGCAGTTCTTC

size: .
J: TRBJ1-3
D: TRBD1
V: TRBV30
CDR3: CAWSVQGANTIYF
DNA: TGTGCCTGGAGTGTACAGGGGGCAAACACCATATATTTT